Sequencing of this T cell receptor beta chain was carried out in a study of cytomegalovirus exposure and HLA in healthy donors. Trimming removed 7 bases from V and 7 bases from J, with 7 bases in between. CDR3 size: 11 residues. Germline lookup yields CDR1 LNHDA and CDR2 SQIVND (reference sequence). Primers: 60 Vbeta forward and 13 Jbeta reverse. Some clones are missing from TCRdb's copy, which holds only in-frame ones; the method was immunoSEQ multiplex PCR. This table has some 140,000 clones, 70% to 80% appearing once. The V call is TRBV19, the J call TRBJ1-4; the D gene is possibly TRBD1 (5 bases). The clonotype originates from a female donor in good health and CMV-seronegative. Sequenced: PBMCs. CDR3 amino acids: CASTGIEKLFF. For the CDR3, the DNA is TGTGCCAGTACAGGGATTGAAAAACTGTTTTTT.